Listed here are 8 T cell receptor beta chains from one sample, sequenced in a study of Graves' ophthalmopathy and Graves' hyperthyroidism. Amplification of TCR beta CDR3 regions used RNA transcripts. The first-round RT-PCR employed HTBI primers together with the Qiagen OneStep RT-PCR kit. A multiplex PCR was then performed as the second round. A single record per CDR3 protein comes from TCRdb applying MiXCR to the multiplex PCR reads. This sample has 620,000 or so distinct CDR3 sequences, with around a fifth found just once. Sequenced: peripheral blood. These receptors were obtained from a woman aged 18-30 years with stable Graves' hyperthyroidism. Some clones in this sample may be carry-over from other donors' samples.

This clonotype was recorded many times. The V gene is TRBV20-1, the J gene TRBJ1-2, with D possibly being TRBD1 (6 bases). The CDR3 loop spans 17 amino acids. The germline V gene encodes CDR1 DFQATT and CDR2 SNEGSKA (reference sequence). Trimming cost V 0 bases and J 4 bases, with 21 bases left between them. The CDR3 DNA reads TGCAGTGCTAGAGATGAGGGCAGGGGCCTTATTGGCTATGGCTACACCTTC. Translation gives CSARDEGRGLIGYGYTF.

This clonotype was recorded many times. The chain couples TRBV2 to TRBJ2-4; a weak D match, TRBD1 (6 bases). Germline-derived CDR1 and CDR2 are SNHLY and FYNNEI. CDR3 size: 16 residues. Trimming shortened V by 4 bases and J by 3 bases, and 16 bases separated the two germline ends. The CDR3 region has the DNA TGTGCCAGCAGTGCGGACAGAATCATTTACAAAAACATTCAGTACTTC. This sequence encodes CASSADRIIYKNIQYF.

The CDR3 is CSARVGDNYQETQYF. CDR3 bases: TGCAGTGCTAGAGTGGGGGACAATTACCAAGAGACCCAGTACTTC. The V gene is TRBV20-1, the J gene TRBJ2-5, with D perhaps matching TRBD1 (6 bases). V lost 1 base and J 0 bases, leaving 12 bases between the germline ends. CDR1 is DFQATT, CDR2 SNEGSKA, per germline (reference sequence). The CDR3 loop spans 15 amino acids.

The V call is TRBV12-5, the J call TRBJ1-1, with TRBD1 identical over 10 bases. The CDR3 length is 17 residues. From germline, CDR1 is LGHNT and CDR2 FRNRAP. The trim removed 4 bases at V and 0 bases at J, leaving 8 bases unmatched. CDR3 amino acids: CASGSRRGQGMNTEAFF. The CDR3 DNA follows: TGTGCTAGTGGTTCCCGACGGGGACAGGGGATGAACACTGAAGCTTTCTTT. The full variable domain, its missing parts supplied by reference TRBV12-5 and TRBJ1-1, is DARVTQTPRHKVTEMGQEVTMRCQPILGHNTVFWYRQTMMQGLELLAYFRNRAPLDDSGMPKDRFSAEMPDATLATLKIQPSEPRDSAVYFCASGSRRGQGMNTEAFFGQGTRLTVV.

This clonotype showed up just a few times. A read error may produce the germline difference seen at one junction end. The chain links TRBV7-2 to TRBJ1-5; D unclear. The CDR3 totals 12 residues. CDR1 is SGHTA and CDR2 is FQGNSA in the germline V gene. The DNA for the CDR3 is TGTGCCAGCAGCTTGCCTGATCATCCCCAGCATTTT. Protein sequence: CASSLPDHPQHF.

This clonotype came up many times. The chain uses TRBV28 and TRBJ1-6, with D uncertain. Germline lookup yields CDR1 MDHEN and CDR2 SYDVKM. V lost 7 bases and J 0 bases, leaving 19 bases between the germline ends. The CDR3 has 18 amino acids. The CDR3 loop is CASTYISDSGSYNSPLHF. The CDR3 nucleotides read TGTGCCAGCACCTATATTTCTGATTCCGGCTCCTATAATTCACCCCTCCACTTT.

This chain uses TRBV4-2 with TRBJ1-1; 10 positions agree with TRBD1. The junction had 6 bases not matched to a gene; V was cut back by 1 base and J by 1 base. The germline CDR1 and CDR2 sequences are LGHNA and YNFKEQ. The CDR3 length is 17 residues. As DNA, the CDR3 is TGTGCCAGCAGCCAAGGCCCGGGACAGGGGAGGAACACTGAAGCTTTCTTT. It specifies CASSQGPGQGRNTEAFF.

This clonotype has at least ten counts. Its ends do not fully match the called genes, so a read error is possible. The chain uses TRBV28 and TRBJ2-4, with D maybe TRBD1 (5 bases). The germline V gene encodes CDR1 MDHEN and CDR2 SYDVKM. The CDR3 runs to 17 residues. This CDR3 reads CASRSSGLGLRSDIKYF. DNA of the CDR3: TGTGCCAGCAGATCCTCGGGTCTGGGGCTTCGATCGGACATTAAGTACTTC. The full variable domain, in which reference TRBV28 and TRBJ2-4 provide the parts outside the CDR3, is DVKVTQSSRYLVKRTGEKVFLECVQDMDHENMFWYRQDPGLGLRLIYFSYDVKMKEKGDIPEGYSVSREKKERFSLILESASTNQTSMYLCASRSSGLGLRSDIKYFGAGTRLSVL.